The 26 T cell receptor beta chains below were found in one sample sequenced in a study of PD-1 blockade in classical Hodgkin lymphoma. Regarding time point: cycle 4 day 1 (C4D1), after 6 weeks of nivolumab. Relapses following autologous stem cell transplantation were seen in all patients, with brentuximab vedotin exposure varying. By magnetic negative selection, CD4+ T cells were purified from thawed PBMCs. Assay: immunoSEQ multiplex PCR; the TCRdb copy retains only in-frame clones and omits some. The table shows roughly 29,000 clones, with roughly 80% occurring only once. The source was CD4+ T cells from blood, collected before the fourth cycle of nivolumab. The receptors were sampled from a human donor with classical Hodgkin lymphoma.

This clone has more than one count but fewer than ten. The V call is TRBV6-5, the J call TRBJ1-1; no clear D. The ends were cut back, 5 bases at V and 2 bases at J, with 12 bases in the middle. The germline CDR1 and CDR2 sequences are MNHEY and SVGAGI. The CDR3 covers 14 residues. CDR3 sequence: CASSRTSPNTEAFF. The CDR3 DNA reads TGTGCCAGCAGTAGAACATCCCCAAACACTGAAGCTTTCTTT.

J is TRBJ2-7 and V is TRBV30; D not resolved. The ends were cut back, 3 bases at V and 0 bases at J, with 9 bases in the middle. The CDR3 is made up of 13 amino acids. Germline lookup yields CDR1 GTSNPN and CDR2 SVGIG (reference sequence). CDR3 in DNA: TGTGCCTGGAGCCGGACGCGCTCCTACGAGCAGTACTTC. This gives the protein CAWSRTRSYEQYF.

The chain combines TRBV6-6 with TRBJ1-1; no definite D call. Germline V gives CDR1 MNHNY, CDR2 SVGAGI (reference sequence). V was clipped by 5 bases and J by 1 base, with 14 bases between them. The CDR3 covers 15 residues. The CDR3 spells CASSPREGTNTEAFF. The CDR3 region has the DNA TGTGCCAGCAGTCCCCGGGAGGGAACGAACACTGAAGCTTTCTTT.

The V gene is TRBV2, the J gene TRBJ1-2; D unresolved. The CDR3 contains 14 residues. The germline V gene has CDR1 SNHLY and CDR2 FYNNEI. V was shortened by 1 base and J by 3 bases, with 9 bases between the two germline ends. The CDR3: CASSEVGSDYGYTF. CDR3 coding DNA: TGTGCCAGCAGTGAAGTTGGCTCGGACTATGGCTACACCTTC.

The chain joins TRBV6-1 to TRBJ1-2; perhaps TRBD1 as D (5 bases). There are 15 residues in the CDR3. With 10 bases removed from V and 3 bases from J, the gap between germline ends came to 21 bases. Germline V gene data show CDR1 as MNHNS and CDR2 as SASEGT. DNA for the CDR3: TGTGCCACCATGAACCCACAGAGGGGAGACTATGGCTACACCTTC. This translates into CATMNPQRGDYGYTF.

The chain is built from TRBV5-6 and TRBJ1-1; D not resolved. Per germline, CDR1 SGHDT and CDR2 YYEEEE. Trimming removed 1 base at V and 11 bases at J, with 12 bases between. The CDR3 spans 12 residues. CDR3 DNA sequence: TGTGCCAGCAGCTTGTCGGGGTCGGGGGCTTTCTTT. It yields the protein CASSLSGSGAFF. Full variable domain (outside the CDR3, taken from reference TRBV5-6 and TRBJ1-1): DAGVTQSPTHLIKTRGQQVTLRCSPKSGHDTVSWYQQALGQGPQFIFQYYEEEERQRGNFPDRFSGHQFPNYSSELNVNALLLGDSALYLCASSLSGSGAFFGQGTRLTVV.

V usage is TRBV10-3 and J usage is TRBJ2-7; 9 nucleotides agree with TRBD1. CDR1 is ENHRY and CDR2 is SYGVKD in the germline V gene. This CDR3 contains 17 residues. The J segment lost 0 bases and the V segment lost 6 bases, leaving 12 bases of the junction unmatched. CDR3 amino acids: CAIRNTGGTSSSYEQYF. The CDR3 DNA follows: TGTGCCATCAGGAATACAGGGGGCACATCGAGCTCCTACGAGCAGTACTTC.

The chain is built from TRBV6-6 and TRBJ1-4, with D possibly being TRBD1 (6 bases). CDR1 is MNHNY and CDR2 is SVGAGI in the germline V gene (reference sequence). The CDR3 covers 15 residues. V lost 2 bases to trimming and J lost 3 bases, with 10 bases between them. The CDR3, as DNA: TGTGCCAGCAGTTACCCAGGGGCAGCTAATGAAAAACTGTTTTTT. Residues: CASSYPGAANEKLFF.

This sequence joins TRBV5-4 and TRBJ2-7; 10 bases line up with TRBD1. CDR3 length: 15 amino acids. V lost 3 bases to trimming and J lost 4 bases; unmatched junction nucleotides: 7. The germline gives CDR1 SGHNT, CDR2 YYREEE (reference sequence). CDR3 sequence reads: CASSSLRQGAYEQYF. The CDR3 bases are TGTGCCAGCAGCTCGCTCCGACAGGGGGCATACGAGCAGTACTTC.

The rearrangement links TRBV7-8 to TRBJ2-7, with D tentatively TRBD1 (6 bases). V was trimmed by 4 bases and J by 3 bases, leaving 13 bases between them. The CDR3 spans 14 residues. Per germline, CDR1 SGHVS and CDR2 FQNEAQ. The CDR3 here is CASSSSTGRYEQYF. DNA of the CDR3: TGTGCCAGCAGCTCCTCGACAGGACGCTACGAGCAGTACTTC.

The rearrangement uses TRBV6-4 and TRBJ2-7; D not resolved. Germline lookup yields CDR1 MRHNA and CDR2 SNTAGT. The CDR3 is made up of 10 amino acids. V was clipped by 6 bases and J by 10 bases, with 10 bases between them. For the CDR3, the DNA is TGTGCCAGCAGGAACTACCCCCAGTACTTC. It yields the protein CASRNYPQYF.

In this sample, this clone turned up a few times. The V gene is TRBV5-1, the J gene TRBJ2-7; the D gene is possibly TRBD1 (6 bases). This CDR3 is 14 amino acids long. Trimming removed 4 bases from V and 4 bases from J, with 15 bases in between. Looked up from germline, CDR1 is SGHRS and CDR2 is YFSETQ. The CDR3 sequence: CASSATGTTYEQYF. The CDR3 DNA is TGCGCCAGCAGCGCAACCGGGACAACTTACGAGCAGTACTTC.

This chain joins TRBV29-1 and TRBJ2-7, with TRBD2 matching over 9 bases. This CDR3 contains 14 residues. Germline loops: CDR1 SQVTM, CDR2 ANQGSEA. The V gene end was trimmed by 5 bases and the J gene end by 4 bases; junction bases not matched to a gene: 9. The CDR3 reads CSVFFSGRGYEQYF. The CDR3 DNA is TGCAGCGTTTTCTTTAGCGGGAGAGGATACGAGCAGTACTTC.

The rearrangement joins TRBV7-2 to TRBJ1-5; D is undetermined. Germline CDR1 is SGHTA and CDR2 is FQGNSA. Between the trimmed V and J ends, which lost 5 bases and 5 bases, there was a span of 13 bases. The CDR3 has 14 residues. The CDR3 reads CASSRGRRDQPQHF. In nucleotides, the CDR3 is TGTGCCAGCAGCCGAGGGAGAAGGGATCAGCCCCAGCATTTT.

V gene TRBV18 combines with J gene TRBJ2-1; the match to TRBD2 covers 15 bases. V was pared by 1 base and J by 9 bases, with 7 bases of the junction left unmatched. Germline-derived CDR1 and CDR2 are KGHSH and LQKENI. The CDR3 sequence is 17 residues long. The CDR3 region has the DNA TGTGCCAGCTCACCACTAAGGACTAGCGGGAGGGCCGGTGAGCAGTTCTTC. It is translated as CASSPLRTSGRAGEQFF.

The J gene is TRBJ2-3, the V gene TRBV5-1, with 10 bases that match TRBD1. Trimming cost V 4 bases and J 7 bases; bases outside gene matches: 6. CDR3 length: 14 residues. Looked up from germline, CDR1 is SGHRS and CDR2 is YFSETQ. CDR3 loop: CASSRDRGINTQYF. The CDR3 region has the DNA TGCGCCAGCAGCCGGGACAGGGGAATAAATACGCAGTATTTT.

The chain combines TRBV19 with TRBJ2-2; no firm D call. The CDR3 consists of 15 residues. V lost 3 bases, J lost 1 base, and 9 bases lay in between. The germline gives CDR1 LNHDA, CDR2 SQIVND (reference sequence). DNA for the CDR3: TGTGCCAGTAGTATTGTGGGTCTGAACACCGGGGAGCTGTTTTTT. Encoded protein: CASSIVGLNTGELFF.

The chain combines TRBV9 with TRBJ2-2, with TRBD2 matching over 11 bases. Unmatched junction bases numbered 9, after V lost 4 bases and J lost 7 bases. Germline V lookup: CDR1 SGDLS, CDR2 YYNGEE. The CDR3 is 16 residues long. CDR3 DNA sequence: TGTGCCAGCAGCCTCATAGCGGGGGGGCCCGGCGGGGAGCTGTTTTTT. This codes for CASSLIAGGPGGELFF. Full variable domain (outside the CDR3, taken from reference TRBV9 and TRBJ2-2): DSGVTQTPKHLITATGQRVTLRCSPRSGDLSVYWYQQSLDQGLQFLIQYYNGEERAKGNILERFSAQQFPDLHSELNLSSLELGDSALYFCASSLIAGGPGGELFFGEGSRLTVL.

The V call is TRBV7-2, the J call TRBJ2-7, with TRBD1 matching over 7 bases. CDR1 and CDR2 from the germline V gene are SGHTA and FQGNSA. V shed 4 bases, J shed 0 bases, and the junction held 3 bases outside the gene matches. The CDR3 length is 14 residues. DNA of the CDR3: TGTGCCAGCAGCTGGGACAGAACCTCCTACGAGCAGTACTTC. Protein: CASSWDRTSYEQYF.

CDR3 sequence (DNA): TGTGCCAGCAGCTTAGGGGTGAGGACTAGCGACAATGAGCAGTTCTTC. Protein sequence: CASSLGVRTSDNEQFF. The V call is TRBV7-9, the J call TRBJ2-1, with 9 nucleotides matching TRBD2. The germline CDR1 and CDR2 sequences are SEHNR and FQNEAQ (reference sequence). This CDR3 region has 16 residues. V trimming: 1 base; J trimming: 5 bases; junction bases outside the gene matches: 6.

A single count supports this clone. This chain links TRBV5-1 with TRBJ2-1; the match to TRBD1 covers 8 bases. CDR1 and CDR2 from the germline V gene are SGHRS and YFSETQ. The J segment lost 6 bases and the V segment lost 0 bases, leaving 2 bases of the junction unmatched. This CDR3 has 14 residues. The CDR3 loop is CASSLGTGSNEQFF. The CDR3 nucleotides read TGCGCCAGCAGCTTGGGGACAGGGTCCAATGAGCAGTTCTTC.

The chain has TRBV28 and TRBJ1-1; TRBD1 might be the D (6 bases). The CDR3 contains 15 residues. Per germline, CDR1 MDHEN and CDR2 SYDVKM. The V and J ends lost 6 bases and 1 base respectively, with 15 bases between them. The CDR3 DNA reads TGTGCCAGCAGCCTGGGGGGGGCAGGGAACACTGAAGCTTTCTTT. It yields the protein CASSLGGAGNTEAFF. The full variable domain, in which reference TRBV28 and TRBJ1-1 provide the parts outside the CDR3, is DVKVTQSSRYLVKRTGEKVFLECVQDMDHENMFWYRQDPGLGLRLIYFSYDVKMKEKGDIPEGYSVSREKKERFSLILESASTNQTSMYLCASSLGGAGNTEAFFGQGTRLTVV.

The chain couples TRBV11-2 to TRBJ1-4; TRBD1 is a possible D gene (5 bases). Germline CDR1 SGHAT, CDR2 FQNNGV. This CDR3 region has 15 residues. V was shortened by 4 bases and J by 4 bases, with 13 bases between the two germline ends. CDR3 DNA: TGTGCCAGCAGCTACGGGGGGGACCTTAATGAAAAACTGTTTTTT. It is translated as CASSYGGDLNEKLFF.

V and J are TRBV6-1 and TRBJ2-2; tentatively, D is TRBD2 (5 bases). In germline, CDR1 is MNHNS, CDR2 SASEGT. CDR3 length: 15 amino acids. The V and J ends lost 6 bases and 0 bases respectively, with 11 bases between them. The chain's CDR3 is CASSRTDANTGELFF. In DNA form, the CDR3 reads TGTGCCAGCAGCAGGACTGATGCGAACACCGGGGAGCTGTTTTTT.

In its sample, this clone was seen a few times. V is TRBV2 and J is TRBJ1-6, with 8 bases identical to TRBD1. Germline loops: CDR1 SNHLY, CDR2 FYNNEI. The CDR3 consists of 12 residues. The trim removed 9 bases at V and 10 bases at J, leaving 5 bases unmatched. CDR3 loop: CASRQGRSPLHF. CDR3 in DNA: TGTGCCAGTAGACAGGGGCGATCACCCCTCCACTTT.

The CDR3 DNA follows: TGTGCCAGCAGCCGGGGACAGGGGGACCAGCCCCAGCATTTT. It specifies CASSRGQGDQPQHF. The chain employs TRBV4-2 and TRBJ1-5; TRBD1 matches 11 bases. Germline V gene sequence: CDR1 LGHNA, CDR2 YNFKEQ. The ends lost 4 bases at V and 7 bases at J; junction bases unmatched: 3. CDR3 length equals 14 residues.